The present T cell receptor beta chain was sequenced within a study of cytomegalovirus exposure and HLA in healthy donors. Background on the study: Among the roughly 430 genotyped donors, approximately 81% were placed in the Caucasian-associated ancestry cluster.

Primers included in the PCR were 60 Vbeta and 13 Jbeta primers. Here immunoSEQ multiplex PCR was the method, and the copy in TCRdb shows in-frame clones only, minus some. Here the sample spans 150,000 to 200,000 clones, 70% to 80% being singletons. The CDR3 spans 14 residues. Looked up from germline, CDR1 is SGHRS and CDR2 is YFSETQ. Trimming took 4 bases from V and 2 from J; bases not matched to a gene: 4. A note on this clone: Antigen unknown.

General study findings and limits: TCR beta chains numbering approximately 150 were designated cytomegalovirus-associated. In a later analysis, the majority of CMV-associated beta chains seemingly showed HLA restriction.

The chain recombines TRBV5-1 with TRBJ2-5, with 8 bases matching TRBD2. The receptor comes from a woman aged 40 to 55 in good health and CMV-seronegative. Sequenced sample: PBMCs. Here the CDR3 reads CASSTGLVQETQYF. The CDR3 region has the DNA TGCGCCAGCAGCACGGGACTAGTTCAAGAGACCCAGTACTTC.